The 30 T cell receptor beta chains below were found in one sample sequenced in a study of OX40 agonist ivuxolimab in advanced cancers. The method was immunoSEQ multiplex PCR; TCRdb's version includes in-frame clones alone and lacks a portion of them. The sample includes 70,000 to 95,000 clones, around 86% of them seen just once. This specimen was CD4+ or CD8+ T cells sorted from blood, taken in a trial of the OX40 agonist ivuxolimab. All receptors derive from an adult with an advanced solid tumor such as melanoma, head and neck, liver or kidney cancer.

The J gene is TRBJ2-7, the V gene TRBV6-5; 7 bases are a match to TRBD1. Germline assignment: CDR1 MNHEY and CDR2 SVGAGI. The CDR3 loop spans 15 amino acids. J gave up 0 bases and V 6 bases, and 8 bases lay outside the gene matches. CDR3: CASSFDRASSYEQYF. In DNA, the CDR3 is TGTGCCAGCAGCTTCGACAGGGCCTCCTCCTACGAGCAGTACTTC.

The CDR3 DNA is TGTGCCAGCAGCCTAAGAGGTAACATTCAAGAGACCCAGTACTTC. Its protein is CASSLRGNIQETQYF. V is TRBV21-1 and J is TRBJ2-5; the DNA was not compared with TRBD2, the D call given in the table. TRBV21-1 is termed a pseudogene. The CDR3 length is 15 residues.

The gene calls are TRBV7-2 and TRBJ2-1; D is uncertain. V was shortened by 2 bases and J by 3 bases, with 11 bases between the two germline ends. CDR3 length equals 15 residues. Germline assignment: CDR1 SGHTA and CDR2 FQGNSA. CDR3 amino acids: CASSLQANLYNEQFF. The CDR3 DNA is TGTGCCAGCAGCTTACAGGCGAACCTCTACAATGAGCAGTTCTTC.

The chain combines TRBV10-3 with TRBJ2-3, with D unclear. Trimming cost V 4 bases and J 2 bases, with 4 bases left between them. Germline CDR1 is ENHRY and CDR2 is SYGVKD. There are 12 residues in the CDR3. CDR3 bases: TGTGCCATCAGTGGGACCACAGATACGCAGTATTTT. As protein: CAISGTTDTQYF.

V is TRBV5-1 and J is TRBJ2-7; weak D call: TRBD1 (6 bases). CDR3 length equals 12 residues. Germline CDR1 and CDR2: SGHRS and YFSETQ. Trimming cost V 1 base and J 6 bases, with 8 bases left between them. Here the CDR3 DNA reads TGCGCCAGCAGCTTGACAGGGAGCGAGCAGTACTTC. Its protein is CASSLTGSEQYF. Supplemented by reference TRBV5-1 and TRBJ2-7, the full variable domain reads KAGVTQTPRYLIKTRGQQVTLSCSPISGHRSVSWYQQTPGQGLQFLFEYFSETQRNKGNFPGRFSGRQFSNSRSEMNVSTLELGDSALYLCASSLTGSEQYFGPGTRLTVT.

The rearrangement links TRBV28 to TRBJ2-2; D unresolved. The CDR3 loop spans 17 amino acids. Germline V lookup: CDR1 MDHEN, CDR2 SYDVKM. Trimming shortened V by 5 bases and J by 0 bases, and 16 bases separated the two germline ends. CDR3 sequence: CASSIPTPQTNTGELFF. The CDR3 DNA reads TGTGCCAGCAGTATACCGACCCCCCAGACGAACACCGGGGAGCTGTTTTTT.

J is TRBJ2-2 and V is TRBV10-3, with D maybe TRBD1 (6 bases). Trimming took 1 base from V and 2 from J, leaving 11 bases between them. CDR3 length: 16 amino acids. The germline CDR1 and CDR2 sequences are ENHRY and SYGVKD. The CDR3 DNA reads as TGTGCCATCAGTGAGTGGGGGCTTCAAAACACCGGGGAGCTGTTTTTT. This gives the protein CAISEWGLQNTGELFF.

The count of this clone is one. The rearrangement links TRBV2 to TRBJ2-1; 8 bases map to TRBD1. Trimming at V came to 6 bases and at J to 0 bases, leaving 4 bases not matched to a gene. The CDR3 consists of 15 residues. Germline CDR1 reads SNHLY; CDR2 reads FYNNEI. Here the CDR3 DNA reads TGTGCCAGCAGATTCGACAGGGGCTCCTACAATGAGCAGTTCTTC. It translates to CASRFDRGSYNEQFF.

The chain combines TRBV2 with TRBJ1-1; a possible D gene is TRBD1 (6 bases). The CDR3 has 13 residues. The ends were cut back, 5 bases at V and 2 bases at J, with 9 bases in the middle. CDR1 SNHLY and CDR2 FYNNEI come from the germline V gene. The CDR3 here is CASSKQGNTEAFF. In nucleotides, the CDR3 is TGTGCCAGCAGTAAACAGGGAAACACTGAAGCTTTCTTT. Variable domain in full (rest from reference TRBV2 and TRBJ1-1): EPEVTQTPSHQVTQMGQEVILRCVPISNHLYFYWYRQILGQKVEFLVSFYNNEISEKSEIFDDQFSVERPDGSNFTLKIRSTKLEDSAMYFCASSKQGNTEAFFGQGTRLTVV.

The chain uses TRBV13 and TRBJ1-4, with TRBD1 identical over 11 bases. The V gene's germline CDR1 is PRHDT and CDR2 FYEKMQ (reference sequence). V shed 6 bases and J 6 bases; nucleotides not matched to a gene: 15. The CDR3 is made up of 18 amino acids. The CDR3 sequence is CASSSLRDRGATDEKLFF. CDR3 coding DNA: TGTGCCAGCAGTTCCCTCCGGGACAGGGGGGCGACTGATGAAAAACTGTTTTTT.

J is TRBJ2-7 and V is TRBV18, with D perhaps TRBD2 (5 bases). Germline CDR1 reads KGHSH; CDR2 reads LQKENI. Trimming shortened V by 3 bases and J by 3 bases, and 6 bases separated the two germline ends. This CDR3 contains 12 residues. The CDR3 reads CASSPRGYEQYF. The CDR3 DNA reads as TGTGCCAGCTCACCCCGGGGCTACGAGCAGTACTTC.

The chain has TRBV10-3 and TRBJ1-1; 8 bases line up with TRBD1. J gave up 1 base and V 2 bases, and 6 bases lay outside the gene matches. CDR1 is ENHRY, CDR2 SYGVKD, per germline. The CDR3 covers 16 residues. Here the CDR3 DNA reads TGTGCCATCAGTGAGGGCACCGGGACAGGGAACACTGAAGCTTTCTTT. Protein product: CAISEGTGTGNTEAFF.

This rearrangement joins TRBV5-1 to TRBJ1-4, with 8 bases that match TRBD1. The CDR3 is 15 residues long. After removal of 2 bases from V and 8 bases from J, the junction contained 8 bases not matched to a gene. Germline CDR1 reads SGHRS; CDR2 reads YFSETQ. CDR3 coding DNA: TGCGCCAGCAGCTTCTCAGACAGGGGAAGCGAAAAACTGTTTTTT. Translation gives CASSFSDRGSEKLFF.

The chain uses TRBV6-5 and TRBJ2-7; possibly TRBD2 for D (6 bases). The CDR3 runs 13 residues. Per the germline V gene, CDR1 is MNHEY and CDR2 is SVGAGI. V was cut by 5 bases and J by 7 bases, with 15 bases left in between. The CDR3: CASSPDYFGEQYF. DNA of the CDR3: TGTGCCAGCAGTCCGGACTACTTCGGGGAGCAGTACTTC.

A few counts support this clone. The J gene is TRBJ1-3, the V gene TRBV7-2; D is unresolved. Germline V lookup: CDR1 SGHTA, CDR2 FQGNSA. This CDR3 contains 13 residues. Trimming cost V 0 bases and J 4 bases, with 4 bases left between them. The CDR3 DNA follows: TGTGCCAGCAGCTTAGCGCGAGGAAACACCATATATTTT. Protein: CASSLARGNTIYF.

The chain uses TRBV19 and TRBJ2-5; tentative D call: TRBD1 (6 bases). CDR1 and CDR2 from the germline V gene are LNHDA and SQIVND (reference sequence). The V and J ends lost 5 bases and 2 bases respectively, with 9 bases between them. This CDR3 is built from 13 residues. The CDR3 region has the DNA TGTGCCAGTAGTGCCACAGGGCAAGAGACCCAGTACTTC. Amino acid sequence: CASSATGQETQYF.

The chain employs TRBV19 and TRBJ2-3; 10 bases are a match to TRBD2. This CDR3 contains 19 residues. The V gene end was trimmed by 3 bases and the J gene end by 1 base; junction bases not matched to a gene: 13. Germline CDR1 and CDR2: LNHDA and SQIVND (reference sequence). The CDR3 loop reads CASSMVQREGEEGTDTQYF. CDR3 sequence (DNA): TGTGCCAGTAGTATGGTACAGCGGGAGGGCGAGGAGGGCACAGATACGCAGTATTTT. Together with reference TRBV19 and TRBJ2-3, the CDR3 gives the full variable domain: DGGITQSPKYLFRKEGQNVTLSCEQNLNHDAMYWYRQDPGQGLRLIYYSQIVNDFQKGDIAEGYSVSREKKESFPLTVTSAQKNPTAFYLCASSMVQREGEEGTDTQYFGPGTRLTVL.

The rearrangement joins TRBV28 to TRBJ1-2; the D is unclear. Germline values: CDR1 MDHEN, CDR2 SYDVKM. The CDR3 extends over 11 amino acids. V lost 4 bases and J lost 6, with 6 bases in between. DNA of the CDR3: TGTGCCAGCAGTTCGACTGATGGCTACACCTTC. Its translation is CASSSTDGYTF.

The chain is built from TRBV6-6 and TRBJ2-7; 8 nucleotides agree with TRBD2. Germline CDR1 reads MNHNY; CDR2 reads SVGAGI (reference sequence). V was pared by 5 bases and J by 5 bases, with 2 bases of the junction left unmatched. This CDR3 spans 12 amino acids. The CDR3 loop reads CASSRGGNEQYF. CDR3 sequence (DNA): TGTGCCAGCAGTCGGGGGGGCAACGAGCAGTACTTC.

This clone was observed once. The V call is TRBV5-8, the J call TRBJ2-5; no clear D gene. In germline, CDR1 is SGHTS, CDR2 YDEGEE. This CDR3 comprises 14 residues. Trimming shortened V by 4 bases and J by 5 bases, and 15 bases separated the two germline ends. CDR3 in DNA: TGTGCCAGCAGCCCAATTGACTTGGGGGAGACCCAGTACTTC. It specifies CASSPIDLGETQYF.

A single count supports this clone. V usage is TRBV5-1 and J usage is TRBJ1-1, with TRBD1 identical over 9 bases. The CDR3 length is 13 residues. Unmatched junction bases numbered 10, after V lost 5 bases and J lost 11 bases. The V gene's germline CDR1 is SGHRS and CDR2 YFSETQ. Here the CDR3 reads CASSFGQGLGAFF. The CDR3 bases are TGCGCCAGCAGTTTTGGACAGGGGTTGGGTGCTTTCTTT.

The rearrangement joins TRBV4-1 to TRBJ1-1, with D possibly matching TRBD1 (5 bases). The V end lost 5 bases, the J end lost 0 bases, and 10 bases lay between the germline ends. The germline V gene encodes CDR1 MGHRA and CDR2 YSYEKL. This CDR3 comprises 14 residues. CDR3 bases: TGCGCCAGCAGCGGGGGACGGCTGAACACTGAAGCTTTCTTT. Protein: CASSGGRLNTEAFF.

The chain has TRBV28 and TRBJ2-5; 9 bases map to TRBD1. Germline CDR1 MDHEN, CDR2 SYDVKM. The CDR3 extends over 14 amino acids. Germline trimming cut 5 bases from V and 4 bases from J; bases unmatched to any gene: 5. CDR3: CASSTLGQGETQYF. Written as DNA, the CDR3 is TGTGCCAGCAGTACCCTGGGACAGGGAGAGACCCAGTACTTC.

V and J are TRBV6-1 and TRBJ1-6; D perhaps matches TRBD1 (5 bases). The V end lost 5 bases, the J end lost 3 bases, and 8 bases lay between the germline ends. The CDR3 extends over 14 amino acids. Germline V gene sequence: CDR1 MNHNS, CDR2 SASEGT. Here the CDR3 DNA reads TGTGCCAGCAGTCCCAGGGTCTATAATTCACCCCTCCACTTT. Translated: CASSPRVYNSPLHF.

This chain links TRBV2 with TRBJ1-4; D might be TRBD1 (5 bases). The CDR3 sequence is 14 residues long. V dropped 5 bases and J dropped 8 bases, with 15 bases sitting between them. Germline CDR1 SNHLY, CDR2 FYNNEI. CDR3 nucleotide sequence: TGTGCCAGCAGTACCTGGACAACCTGGGAAAAACTGTTTTTT. This gives the protein CASSTWTTWEKLFF. The full variable domain, with the rest looked up from reference TRBV2 and TRBJ1-4, is EPEVTQTPSHQVTQMGQEVILRCVPISNHLYFYWYRQILGQKVEFLVSFYNNEISEKSEIFDDQFSVERPDGSNFTLKIRSTKLEDSAMYFCASSTWTTWEKLFFGSGTQLSVL.

The CDR3 reads CASSPVGRGAVNEQFF. The CDR3 bases are TGTGCCAGCAGTCCAGTCGGACGGGGGGCAGTTAATGAGCAGTTCTTC. The genes are TRBV28 and TRBJ2-1; TRBD2 is a possible D gene (7 bases). The CDR3 sequence is 16 residues long. The V gene's germline CDR1 is MDHEN and CDR2 SYDVKM. Trimming took off 5 bases at V and 7 bases at J, with 21 bases between the two ends.

The chain links TRBV7-9 to TRBJ2-1; D is undetermined. Germline lookup yields CDR1 SEHNR and CDR2 FQNEAQ (reference sequence). The V gene lost 2 bases and the J gene lost 6 bases, with 14 bases spanning the gap. The CDR3 covers 15 residues. The CDR3 coding sequence is TGTGCCAGCAGCTTATCGCTCGGGCAGGCCAATGAGCAGTTCTTC. Translation gives CASSLSLGQANEQFF. Full variable domain (outside the CDR3, taken from reference TRBV7-9 and TRBJ2-1): DTGVSQNPRHKITKRGQNVTFRCDPISEHNRLYWYRQTLGQGPEFLTYFQNEAQLEKSRLLSDRFSAERPKGSFSTLEIQRTEQGDSAMYLCASSLSLGQANEQFFGPGTRLTVL.

This chain joins TRBV10-3 and TRBJ2-7; D might be TRBD2 (7 bases). Germline assignment: CDR1 ENHRY and CDR2 SYGVKD. The CDR3 has 14 residues. Trimming stripped 0 bases from V and 4 bases from J, with 10 bases between. The CDR3 DNA reads TGTGCCATCAGTGAGTCGGGGGGGCGGTACGAGCAGTACTTC. It is translated as CAISESGGRYEQYF.

The rearrangement links TRBV11-1 to TRBJ2-7; D is unresolved. This CDR3 region has 16 residues. CDR1 SGHAT and CDR2 FQDESV come from the germline V gene (reference sequence). V was cut by 4 bases and J by 0 bases, with 16 bases left in between. This CDR3 reads CASSSPFGRSSYEQYF. CDR3 sequence (DNA): TGTGCCAGCAGCTCCCCCTTTGGGCGGAGCTCCTACGAGCAGTACTTC.

This clone has only one observation. The chain links TRBV14 to TRBJ1-4; D unclear. Germline loops: CDR1 SGHDN, CDR2 FVKESK. This CDR3 is 15 amino acids long. V lost 1 base, J lost 7 bases, and 13 bases lay in between. CDR3 sequence: CASSQGNPKSEKLFF. DNA for the CDR3: TGTGCCAGCAGCCAAGGTAACCCGAAGAGTGAAAAACTGTTTTTT.